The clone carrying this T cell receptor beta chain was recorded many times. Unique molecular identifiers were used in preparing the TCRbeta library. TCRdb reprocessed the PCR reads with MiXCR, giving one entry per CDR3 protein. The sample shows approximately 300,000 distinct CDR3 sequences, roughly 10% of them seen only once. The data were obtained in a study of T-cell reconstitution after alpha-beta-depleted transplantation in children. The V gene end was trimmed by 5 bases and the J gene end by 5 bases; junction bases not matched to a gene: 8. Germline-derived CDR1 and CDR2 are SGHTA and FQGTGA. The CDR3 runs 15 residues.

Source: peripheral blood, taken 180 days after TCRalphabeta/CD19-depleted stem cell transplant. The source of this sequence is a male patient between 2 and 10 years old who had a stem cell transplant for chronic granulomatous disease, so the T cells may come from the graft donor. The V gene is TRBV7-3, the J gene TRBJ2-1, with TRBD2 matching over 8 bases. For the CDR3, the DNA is TGTGCCAGCAGCCTGATAGCGGGGACGAACAATGAGCAGTTCTTC. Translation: CASSLIAGTNNEQFF.